This T cell receptor (beta chain) appears in the sequencing data of a study of T cell repertoires in cytomegalovirus infection. Across the study: Public TCR beta signatures marked donors with CMV infection and the matching HLA. Study-wide findings and caveats: HLA-C-restricted CMV clonotypes gave the most frequent clonotype in two of eight donors.

This CDR3 contains 17 residues. The junction had 12 bases not matched to a gene; V was cut back by 5 bases and J by 1 base. The germline gives CDR1 MDHEN, CDR2 SYDVKM. TCRdb processed the reads anew with MiXCR; each CDR3 protein has one entry. Among approximately 500,000 distinct CDR3 sequences listed, approximately 15% were seen once. This clonotype was seen repeatedly, ten times or more. Its cognate antigen is unknown. Sequenced input: CD8+ T cells from PBMCs. This receptor was taken from a human donor in good health (CMV status not recorded). Some clones in this sample may be carry-over from other donors' samples. The chain couples TRBV28 to TRBJ2-5; the match to TRBD2 covers 8 bases. In DNA, the CDR3 is TGTGCCAGCAGTCCTAGCAACCCGGGAGGGGCCCAAGAGACCCAGTACTTC. It translates to CASSPSNPGGAQETQYF. Full variable domain (rest looked up from reference TRBV28 and TRBJ2-5): DVKVTQSSRYLVKRTGEKVFLECVQDMDHENMFWYRQDPGLGLRLIYFSYDVKMKEKGDIPEGYSVSREKKERFSLILESASTNQTSMYLCASSPSNPGGAQETQYFGPGTRLLVL.